What follows are 22 T cell receptor beta chains derived from one specimen sequenced in a study of blood T cell repertoires in COVID-19. The table came from immunoSEQ multiplex PCR; TCRdb's copy has only in-frame clones and leaves some out. Among about 270,000 clones listed, 88% were seen once. Sequencing was performed on PBMCs or T cells enriched from blood (not recorded which). These receptors were collected from a woman aged 55-69 years in a cohort exposed to, infected with or recovered from COVID-19 (not recorded which).

This clone has just one count. The rearrangement links TRBV9 to TRBJ2-3, with 8 bases identical to TRBD2. The V segment lost 4 bases and the J segment 9 bases; nucleotides outside the gene matches: 10. The germline V gene has CDR1 SGDLS and CDR2 YYNGEE. The CDR3 extends over 14 amino acids. In nucleotides, the CDR3 is TGTGCCAGCAGCTTCCCCCAAGCGGGAGACACGCAGTATTTT. It yields the protein CASSFPQAGDTQYF.

The chain links TRBV6-5 to TRBJ1-1, with D unresolved. This CDR3 region has 13 residues. The V gene's germline CDR1 is MNHEY and CDR2 SVGAGI. Trimming cost V 2 bases and J 11 bases, with 15 bases left between them. CDR3 residues: CASSYGGQVVAFF. Here the CDR3 DNA reads TGTGCCAGCAGTTACGGAGGGCAGGTGGTGGCTTTCTTT.

The gene calls are TRBV6-5 and TRBJ1-5; possible D gene TRBD1, 5 bases. The ends were cut back, 7 bases at V and 6 bases at J, with 13 bases in the middle. The CDR3 is 13 amino acids. Germline V gene lookup returns CDR1 MNHEY and CDR2 SVGAGI. CDR3 in DNA: TGTGCCAGCACCGCGGGGGTAGGTCAGCCCCAGCATTTT. Its translation is CASTAGVGQPQHF.

Remarks on this clone: The same CDR3 can be traced to other DNA sequences in this sample. The V call is TRBV5-8, the J call TRBJ1-1; TRBD1 is a possible D gene (5 bases). Looked up from germline, CDR1 is SGHTS and CDR2 is YDEGEE. Between the trimmed V and J ends, which lost 0 bases and 1 base, there was a span of 10 bases. This CDR3 has 15 amino acids. CDR3 amino acids: CASSLGDRPNTEAFF. CDR3 sequence (DNA): TGTGCCAGCAGCTTGGGCGACAGACCGAACACTGAAGCTTTCTTT.

In nucleotides, the CDR3 is TGTGCCACCGGGAGCTCCTACAATGAGCAGTTCTTC. Its protein is CATGSSYNEQFF. The chain couples TRBV24-1 to TRBJ2-1; the D gene is possibly TRBD2 (5 bases). The CDR3 spans 12 residues. From germline, CDR1 is KGHDR and CDR2 SFDVKD. Trimming shortened V by 9 bases and J by 0 bases, and 5 bases separated the two germline ends.

J is TRBJ2-1 and V is TRBV3-1 (or the pseudogene TRBV3-2); 7 bases map to TRBD2. Germline lookup yields CDR1 LGHDT and CDR2 YNNKEL (reference sequence). After removal of 0 bases from V and 2 bases from J, the junction contained 4 bases not matched to a gene. The CDR3 has 16 amino acids. This chain's CDR3 is CASSQDSGGTYNEQFF. CDR3 coding DNA: TGTGCCAGCAGCCAAGATTCGGGGGGAACCTACAATGAGCAGTTCTTC.

The chain employs TRBV4-2 and TRBJ2-7; the match to TRBD2 covers 7 bases. Germline V lookup: CDR1 LGHNA, CDR2 YNFKEQ. J gave up 6 bases and V 4 bases, and 9 bases lay outside the gene matches. The CDR3 sequence is 14 residues long. The CDR3 coding sequence is TGTGCCAGCAGCCCTAGACTAGCCTCCCGCGAGCAGTACTTC. Its translation is CASSPRLASREQYF.

CDR3 sequence: CASSLTGTSGANVLTF. The CDR3 DNA follows: TGTGCCAGCAGCTTAACAGGGACCTCTGGGGCCAACGTCCTGACTTTC. The V and J genes are TRBV5-5 and TRBJ2-6; maybe TRBD1 (6 bases). Germline values: CDR1 SGHKS, CDR2 YYEKEE (reference sequence). Trimming left V 2 bases short and J 0 bases short, with 9 bases between. This CDR3 comprises 16 residues.

The CDR3 loop is CASSEGSGPTYEQYF. As DNA, the CDR3 is TGTGCCAGCAGCGAGGGGAGCGGGCCTACCTACGAGCAGTACTTC. V usage is TRBV9 and J usage is TRBJ2-7; a possible D gene is TRBD2 (6 bases). Trimming took off 3 bases at V and 2 bases at J, with 15 bases between the two ends. Germline CDR1 reads SGDLS; CDR2 reads YYNGEE. The length of the CDR3 is 15 residues.

The V call is TRBV3-1 (or the pseudogene TRBV3-2), the J call TRBJ2-1; 8 nucleotides line up with TRBD2. The CDR3 sequence is 18 residues long. V dropped 0 bases and J dropped 4; count of bases not matched to a gene: 11. Germline V gives CDR1 LGHDT, CDR2 YNNKEL (reference sequence). The CDR3 bases are TGTGCCAGCAGCCAAGACCCTCTTGGCGCTAGCGGGTACAATGAGCAGTTCTTC. Translated: CASSQDPLGASGYNEQFF.

This sequence joins TRBV7-2 and TRBJ1-2, with 7 bases matching TRBD1. This CDR3 spans 14 amino acids. Trimming removed 3 bases from V and 8 bases from J; junction bases left unmatched: 9. Per the germline V gene, CDR1 is SGHTA and CDR2 is FQGNSA. DNA for the CDR3: TGTGCCAGCAGCTTTTCGGAGAGGGGGCAGGGCTACACCTTC. Protein sequence: CASSFSERGQGYTF.

The sample holds one count of this clone. The V gene is TRBV27, the J gene TRBJ2-5; 9 nucleotides line up with TRBD2. The junction had 10 bases not matched to a gene; V was cut back by 6 bases and J by 2 bases. Germline V CDR1 and CDR2: MNHEY, SMNVEV (reference sequence). The CDR3 sequence is 16 residues long. The CDR3 bases are TGTGCCAGCAGACGAGGACTAGCGACTCAACAAGAGACCCAGTACTTC. Translation: CASRRGLATQQETQYF.

The rearrangement joins TRBV28 to TRBJ2-2, with a weak D call TRBD1 (5 bases). This CDR3 is built from 15 residues. CDR1 MDHEN and CDR2 SYDVKM come from the germline V gene. The V and J ends lost 7 bases and 2 bases respectively, with 14 bases between them. The CDR3 loop reads CASTSQGKNTGELFF. Written as DNA, the CDR3 is TGTGCCAGCACCTCCCAGGGAAAAAACACCGGGGAGCTGTTTTTT.

The chain combines TRBV5-1 with TRBJ2-3, with TRBD2 matching 10 bases. The CDR3 runs 16 residues. Germline CDR1 is SGHRS and CDR2 is YFSETQ. After removal of 2 bases from V and 4 bases from J, the junction contained 7 bases not matched to a gene. The CDR3 DNA sequence: TGCGCCAGCAGCTTCACGAGCGGGAGGGGGGCAGATACGCAGTATTTT. It encodes CASSFTSGRGADTQYF.

V is TRBV5-4 and J is TRBJ2-3; TRBD2 matches at 9 bases. The CDR3 has 15 residues. J gave up 2 bases and V 5 bases, and 6 bases lay outside the gene matches. Germline V gene sequence: CDR1 SGHNT, CDR2 YYREEE (reference sequence). The CDR3 bases are TGTGCCAGCAGTCGGCTAGCGGGAACCACAGATACGCAGTATTTT. Amino acid sequence: CASSRLAGTTDTQYF. Full variable domain (outside the CDR3, taken from reference TRBV5-4 and TRBJ2-3): ETGVTQSPTHLIKTRGQQVTLRCSSQSGHNTVSWYQQALGQGPQFIFQYYREEENGRGNFPPRFSGLQFPNYSSELNVNALELDDSALYLCASSRLAGTTDTQYFGPGTRLTVL.

V is TRBV4-1 and J is TRBJ2-7, with D possibly being TRBD2 (5 bases). The germline V and J ends were trimmed by 7 bases and 4 bases, with 26 bases remaining between them. The germline gives CDR1 MGHRA, CDR2 YSYEKL. CDR3 length equals 17 residues. CDR3 in amino acids: CASTPGSPSESLYEQYF. The CDR3 nucleotides read TGCGCCAGCACCCCGGGATCGCCATCAGAGTCCCTTTACGAGCAGTACTTC.

The V gene is TRBV24-1, the J gene TRBJ2-2; D uncertain. Trimming removed 2 bases from V and 0 bases from J, with 9 bases in between. This CDR3 comprises 16 residues. Germline assignment: CDR1 KGHDR and CDR2 SFDVKD. Here the CDR3 reads CATSDYAGSNTGELFF. In nucleotides, the CDR3 is TGTGCCACCAGTGATTATGCAGGCTCGAACACCGGGGAGCTGTTTTTT.

The chain links TRBV5-1 to TRBJ2-5; 11 bases fit TRBD2. Germline lookup yields CDR1 SGHRS and CDR2 YFSETQ. The CDR3 spans 19 residues. The J segment lost 4 bases and the V segment lost 4 bases, leaving 18 bases of the junction unmatched. CDR3 nucleotide sequence: TGCGCCAGCAGCCCAGGCCGACTAGCGGGAAGTACCTATCTAGAGACCCAGTACTTC. Residues: CASSPGRLAGSTYLETQYF.

This clone has ten or more counts. The chain uses TRBV10-1 and TRBJ2-1; D is perhaps TRBD1 (5 bases). V was cut by 0 bases and J by 8 bases, with 14 bases left in between. CDR1 WNHNN and CDR2 SYGVQD come from the germline V gene (reference sequence). This CDR3 region has 15 residues. CDR3 bases: TGCGCCAGCAGTGAGTCCCCAGGGCTTTCGGATGAGCAGTTCTTC. Translation: CASSESPGLSDEQFF.

The chain employs TRBV27 and TRBJ1-1; TRBD1 is a possible D gene (6 bases). The length of the CDR3 is 13 residues. Trimming pared 6 bases from V and 2 bases from J, leaving 10 bases between. In germline, CDR1 is MNHEY, CDR2 SMNVEV (reference sequence). In nucleotides, the CDR3 is TGTGCCAGCAGGGACAGCGGAAACACTGAAGCTTTCTTT. This sequence encodes CASRDSGNTEAFF.

Details on this clone: An end of the junction differs from the germline gene, which may be a read error. V usage is TRBV28 and J usage is TRBJ2-4; TRBD2 might be the D (5 bases). This CDR3 is 12 amino acids long. Germline CDR1 MDHEN, CDR2 SYDVKM. This CDR3 reads CASSSLRGPTEF. In DNA form, the CDR3 reads TGTGCCAGCAGTTCCTTACGAGGGCCTACGGAGTTC.

The chain recombines TRBV11-2 with TRBJ2-2; 7 bases are shared with TRBD1. J was trimmed by 1 base and V by 6 bases; bases with no gene match: 14. The CDR3 has 18 residues. Germline V gene data show CDR1 as SGHAT and CDR2 as FQNNGV. Here the CDR3 DNA reads TGTGCCAGCAGATCGCCGGCACTAGGACAGGAGAACACCGGGGAGCTGTTTTTT. As protein: CASRSPALGQENTGELFF.